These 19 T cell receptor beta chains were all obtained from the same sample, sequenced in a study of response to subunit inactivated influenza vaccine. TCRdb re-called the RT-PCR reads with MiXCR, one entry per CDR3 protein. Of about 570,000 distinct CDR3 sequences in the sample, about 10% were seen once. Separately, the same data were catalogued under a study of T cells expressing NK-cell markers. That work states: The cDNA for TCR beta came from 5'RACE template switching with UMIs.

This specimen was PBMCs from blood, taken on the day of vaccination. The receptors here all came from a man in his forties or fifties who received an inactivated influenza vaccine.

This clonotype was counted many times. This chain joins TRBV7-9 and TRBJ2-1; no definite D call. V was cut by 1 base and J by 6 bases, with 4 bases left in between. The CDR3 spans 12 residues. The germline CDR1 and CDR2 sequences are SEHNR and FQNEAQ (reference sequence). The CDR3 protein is CASSLGFNEQFF. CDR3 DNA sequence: TGTGCCAGCAGCTTAGGGTTCAATGAGCAGTTCTTC.

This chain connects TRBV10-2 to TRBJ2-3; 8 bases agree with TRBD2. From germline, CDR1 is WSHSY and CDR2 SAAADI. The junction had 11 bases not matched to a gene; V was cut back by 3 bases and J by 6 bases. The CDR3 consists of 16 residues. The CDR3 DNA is TGCGCCAGCAGTGAAGGGGATCGGGGGGGCGGGGATACGCAGTATTTT. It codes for CASSEGDRGGGDTQYF.

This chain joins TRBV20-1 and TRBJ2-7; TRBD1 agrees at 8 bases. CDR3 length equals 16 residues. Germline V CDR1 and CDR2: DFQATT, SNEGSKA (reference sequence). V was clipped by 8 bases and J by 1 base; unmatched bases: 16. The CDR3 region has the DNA TGCAGTACCGCCGCCGGGACAGGCATAATGTCCTACGAGCAGTACTTC. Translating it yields CSTAAGTGIMSYEQYF.

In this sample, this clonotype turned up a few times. The CDR3 DNA follows: TGTGCCAGCAGCTTAAGGGGGGGACTAGCTGCCTACAATGAGCAGTTCTTC. This codes for CASSLRGGLAAYNEQFF. The rearrangement links TRBV7-2 to TRBJ2-1, with 9 bases identical to TRBD2. V lost 2 bases, J lost 2 bases, and 7 bases stayed unmatched. Germline CDR1 is SGHTA and CDR2 is FQGNSA. CDR3 size: 17 residues.

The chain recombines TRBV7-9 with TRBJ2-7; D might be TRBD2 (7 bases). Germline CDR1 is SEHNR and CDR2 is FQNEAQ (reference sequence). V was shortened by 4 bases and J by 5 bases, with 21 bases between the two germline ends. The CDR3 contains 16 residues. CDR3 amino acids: CASSYEGGVTGDEQYF. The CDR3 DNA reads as TGTGCCAGCAGCTACGAGGGGGGGGTTACTGGGGACGAGCAGTACTTC.

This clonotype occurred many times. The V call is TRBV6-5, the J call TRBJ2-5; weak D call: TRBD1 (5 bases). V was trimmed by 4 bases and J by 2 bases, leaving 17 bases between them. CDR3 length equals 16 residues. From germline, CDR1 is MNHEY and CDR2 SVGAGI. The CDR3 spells CASSSYLGAGQETQYF. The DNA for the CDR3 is TGTGCCAGCAGTTCTTACCTGGGTGCAGGGCAAGAGACCCAGTACTTC.

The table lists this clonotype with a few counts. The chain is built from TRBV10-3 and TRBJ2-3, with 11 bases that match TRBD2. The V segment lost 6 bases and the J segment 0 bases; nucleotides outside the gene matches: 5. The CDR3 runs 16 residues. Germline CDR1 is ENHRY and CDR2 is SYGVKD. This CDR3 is CAIRGTSGISTDTQYF. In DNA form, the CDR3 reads TGTGCCATCAGGGGGACTAGCGGTATTAGCACAGATACGCAGTATTTT.

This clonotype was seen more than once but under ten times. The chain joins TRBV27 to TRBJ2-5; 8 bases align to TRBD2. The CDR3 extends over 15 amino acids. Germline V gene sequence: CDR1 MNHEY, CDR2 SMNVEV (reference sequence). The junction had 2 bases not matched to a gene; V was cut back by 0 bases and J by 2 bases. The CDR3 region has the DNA TGTGCCAGCAGTTTATCGCCGGGGGGGCAAGAGACCCAGTACTTC. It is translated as CASSLSPGGQETQYF.

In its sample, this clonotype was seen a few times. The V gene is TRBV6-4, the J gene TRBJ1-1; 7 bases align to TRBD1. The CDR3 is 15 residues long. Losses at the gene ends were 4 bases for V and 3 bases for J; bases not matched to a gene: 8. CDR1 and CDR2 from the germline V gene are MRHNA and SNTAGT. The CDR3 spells CASSASRGSDTEAFF. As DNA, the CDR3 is TGTGCCAGCAGTGCCTCCAGGGGGAGCGACACTGAAGCTTTCTTT.

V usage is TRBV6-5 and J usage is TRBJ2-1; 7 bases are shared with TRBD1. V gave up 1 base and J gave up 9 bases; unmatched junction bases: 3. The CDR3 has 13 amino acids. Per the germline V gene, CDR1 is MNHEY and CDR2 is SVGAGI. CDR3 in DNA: TGTGCCAGCAGTTACTTGACAGGGCGTGAGCAGTTCTTC. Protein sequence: CASSYLTGREQFF.

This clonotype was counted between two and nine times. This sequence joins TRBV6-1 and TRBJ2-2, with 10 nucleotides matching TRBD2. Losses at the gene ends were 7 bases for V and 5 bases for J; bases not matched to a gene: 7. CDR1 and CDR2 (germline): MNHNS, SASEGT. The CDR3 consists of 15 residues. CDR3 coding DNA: TGTGCCAGCAATGACCGTAGCGGGAGGACCGGGGAGCTGTTTTTT. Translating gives CASNDRSGRTGELFF.

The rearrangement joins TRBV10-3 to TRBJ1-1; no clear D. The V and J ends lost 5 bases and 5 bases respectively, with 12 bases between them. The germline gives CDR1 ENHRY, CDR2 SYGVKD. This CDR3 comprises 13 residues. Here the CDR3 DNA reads TGTGCCATCAGTAACGGGAGAGGGACTGAAGCTTTCTTT. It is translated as CAISNGRGTEAFF.

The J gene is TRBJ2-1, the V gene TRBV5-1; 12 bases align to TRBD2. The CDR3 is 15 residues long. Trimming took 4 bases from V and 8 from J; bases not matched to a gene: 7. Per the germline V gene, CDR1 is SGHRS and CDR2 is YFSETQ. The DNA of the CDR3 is TGCGCCAGCAGCCCTGGACTAGCGGGAAACGATGAGCAGTTCTTC. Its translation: CASSPGLAGNDEQFF.

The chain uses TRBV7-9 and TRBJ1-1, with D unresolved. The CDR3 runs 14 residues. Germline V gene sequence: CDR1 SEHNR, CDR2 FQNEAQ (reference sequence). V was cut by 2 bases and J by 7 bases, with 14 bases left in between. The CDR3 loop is CASSLPTVFNEAFF. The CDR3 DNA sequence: TGTGCCAGCAGCTTACCAACAGTTTTTAATGAAGCTTTCTTT.

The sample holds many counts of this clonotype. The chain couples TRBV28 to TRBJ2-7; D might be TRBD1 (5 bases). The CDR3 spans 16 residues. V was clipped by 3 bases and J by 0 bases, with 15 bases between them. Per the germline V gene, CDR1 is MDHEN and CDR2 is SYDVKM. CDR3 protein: CASSLFLGQNSYEQYF. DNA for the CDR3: TGTGCCAGCAGTTTGTTCTTGGGGCAGAACTCCTACGAGCAGTACTTC.

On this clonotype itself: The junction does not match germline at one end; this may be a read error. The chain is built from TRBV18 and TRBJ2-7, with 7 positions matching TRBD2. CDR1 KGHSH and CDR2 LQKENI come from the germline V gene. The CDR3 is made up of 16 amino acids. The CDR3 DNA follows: TGTGCCAGCTCACCACTCAACGGGAGGCCCACCTACAAGCAGTACTTC. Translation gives CASSPLNGRPTYKQYF. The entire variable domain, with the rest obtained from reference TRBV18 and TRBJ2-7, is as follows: NAGVMQNPRHLVRRRGQEARLRCSPMKGHSHVYWYRQLPEEGLKFMVYLQKENIIDESGMPKERFSAEFPKEGPSILRIQQVVRGDSAAYFCASSPLNGRPTYKQYFGPGTRLTVT.

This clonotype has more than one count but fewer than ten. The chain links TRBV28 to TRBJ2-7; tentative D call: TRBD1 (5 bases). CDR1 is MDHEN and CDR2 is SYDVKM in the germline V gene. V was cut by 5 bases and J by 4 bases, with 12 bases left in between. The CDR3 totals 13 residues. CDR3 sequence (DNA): TGTGCCAGCAGTCTACCTACAGGATACGAGCAGTACTTC. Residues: CASSLPTGYEQYF.

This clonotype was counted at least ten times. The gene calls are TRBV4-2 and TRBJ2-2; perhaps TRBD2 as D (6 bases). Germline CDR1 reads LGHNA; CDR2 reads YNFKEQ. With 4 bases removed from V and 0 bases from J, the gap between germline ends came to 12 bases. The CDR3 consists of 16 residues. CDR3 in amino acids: CASSRTAGTNTGELFF. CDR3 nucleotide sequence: TGTGCCAGCAGCCGCACGGCGGGGACGAACACCGGGGAGCTGTTTTTT.

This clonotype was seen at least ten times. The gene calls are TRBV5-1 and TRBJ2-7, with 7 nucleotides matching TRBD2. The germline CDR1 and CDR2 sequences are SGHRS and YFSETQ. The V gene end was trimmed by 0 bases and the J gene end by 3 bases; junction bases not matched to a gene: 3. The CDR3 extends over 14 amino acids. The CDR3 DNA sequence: TGCGCCAGCAGCTTGGCCGCGGGAGTCTACGAGCAGTACTTC. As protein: CASSLAAGVYEQYF. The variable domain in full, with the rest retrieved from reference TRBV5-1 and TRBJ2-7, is KAGVTQTPRYLIKTRGQQVTLSCSPISGHRSVSWYQQTPGQGLQFLFEYFSETQRNKGNFPGRFSGRQFSNSRSEMNVSTLELGDSALYLCASSLAAGVYEQYFGPGTRLTVT.